This T cell receptor beta chain appears in the sequencing data of a study of post-analysis software for immune sequencing data. Study details: Patients had relapsing-remitting, secondary progressive or progressive-relapsing multiple sclerosis; some lacked subtype.

Regarding this clonotype: Its specificity is not known.

Trimming cost V 2 bases and J 8 bases, with 9 bases left between them. From germline, CDR1 is WNHNN and CDR2 SYGVQD (reference sequence). The CDR3 runs 13 residues. Presence of unique molecular identifiers characterized the TCR beta cDNA libraries. TCRdb called the PCR reads again in MiXCR, with one record for every CDR3 protein. The data show hundreds of thousands of distinct CDR3 sequences, 55% to 60% seen once. Study outcomes and limitations: When compared against controls, multiple sclerosis patients showed significantly lower normalized Chao1 diversity. About five TRBV segments were more frequent in patients than controls; TRBV5-6, TRBV5-1 and TRBV20-1 belonged to this group.

The material sequenced was blood. The chain carries TRBV10-1 and TRBJ2-2; no clear D. This receptor was taken from a girl aged 2-9 years with multiple sclerosis. The CDR3 protein is CASSEGVLGELFF. CDR3 coding DNA: TGCGCCAGCAGTGAGGGGGTTTTGGGGGAGCTGTTTTTT.